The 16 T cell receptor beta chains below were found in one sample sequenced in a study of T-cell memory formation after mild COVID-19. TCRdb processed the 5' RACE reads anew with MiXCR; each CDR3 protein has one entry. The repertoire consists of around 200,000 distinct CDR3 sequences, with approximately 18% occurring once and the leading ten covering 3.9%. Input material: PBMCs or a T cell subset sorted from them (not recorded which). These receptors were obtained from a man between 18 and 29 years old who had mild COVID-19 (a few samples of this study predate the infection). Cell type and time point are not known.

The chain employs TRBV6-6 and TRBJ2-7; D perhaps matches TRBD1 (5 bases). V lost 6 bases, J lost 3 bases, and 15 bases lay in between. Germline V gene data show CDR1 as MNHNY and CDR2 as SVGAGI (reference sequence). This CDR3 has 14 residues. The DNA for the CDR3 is TGTGCCAGCAGCAAGACAGATAACAACTACGAGCAGTACTTC. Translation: CASSKTDNNYEQYF.

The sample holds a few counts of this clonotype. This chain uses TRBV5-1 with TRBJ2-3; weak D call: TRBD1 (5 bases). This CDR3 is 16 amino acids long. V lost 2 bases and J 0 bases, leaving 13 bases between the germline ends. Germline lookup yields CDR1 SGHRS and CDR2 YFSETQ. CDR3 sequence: CASSLRQSTSTDTQYF. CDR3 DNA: TGCGCCAGCAGCTTACGACAGTCGACTAGCACAGATACGCAGTATTTT.

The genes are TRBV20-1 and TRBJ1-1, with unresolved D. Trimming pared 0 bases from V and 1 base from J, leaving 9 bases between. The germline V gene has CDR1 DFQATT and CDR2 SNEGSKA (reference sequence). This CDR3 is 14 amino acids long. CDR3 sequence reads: CSAREGGPNTEAFF. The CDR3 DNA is TGCAGTGCTAGAGAGGGAGGCCCGAACACTGAAGCTTTCTTT.

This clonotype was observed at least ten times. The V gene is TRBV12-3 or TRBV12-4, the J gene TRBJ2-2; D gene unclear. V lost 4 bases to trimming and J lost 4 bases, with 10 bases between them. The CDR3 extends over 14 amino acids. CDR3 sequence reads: CASSSGTGTGELFF. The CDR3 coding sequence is TGTGCCAGCAGTTCCGGCACCGGCACCGGGGAGCTGTTTTTT.

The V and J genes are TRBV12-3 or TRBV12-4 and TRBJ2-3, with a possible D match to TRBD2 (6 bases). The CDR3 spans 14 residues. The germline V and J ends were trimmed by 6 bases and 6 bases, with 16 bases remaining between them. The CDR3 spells CASSRAGRIDTQYF. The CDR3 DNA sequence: TGTGCCAGCAGCCGGGCAGGGAGGATCGATACGCAGTATTTT.

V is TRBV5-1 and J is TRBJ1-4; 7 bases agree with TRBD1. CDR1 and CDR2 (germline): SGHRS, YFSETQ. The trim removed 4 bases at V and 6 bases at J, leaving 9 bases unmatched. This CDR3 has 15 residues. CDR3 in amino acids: CASSPETGFDEKLFF. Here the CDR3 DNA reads TGCGCCAGCAGCCCAGAGACAGGGTTTGATGAAAAACTGTTTTTT.

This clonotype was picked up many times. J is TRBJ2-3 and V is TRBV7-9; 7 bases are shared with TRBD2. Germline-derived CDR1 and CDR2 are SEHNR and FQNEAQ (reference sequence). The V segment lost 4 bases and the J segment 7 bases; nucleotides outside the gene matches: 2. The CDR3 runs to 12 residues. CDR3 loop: CASSWEGYTQYF. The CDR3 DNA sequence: TGTGCCAGCAGCTGGGAGGGGTATACGCAGTATTTT.

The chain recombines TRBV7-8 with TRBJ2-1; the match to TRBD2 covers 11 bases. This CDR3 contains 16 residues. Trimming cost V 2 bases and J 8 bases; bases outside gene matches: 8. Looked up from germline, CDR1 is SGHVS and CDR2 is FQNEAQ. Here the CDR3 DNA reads TGTGCCAGCAGCTTAAGGGCTAGCGGGGGGAAGGATGAGCAGTTCTTC. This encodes CASSLRASGGKDEQFF.

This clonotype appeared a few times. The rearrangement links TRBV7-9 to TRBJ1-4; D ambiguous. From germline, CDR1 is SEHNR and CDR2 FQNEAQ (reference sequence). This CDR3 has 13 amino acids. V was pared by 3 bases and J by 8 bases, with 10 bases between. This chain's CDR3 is CASSFGGGEKLFF. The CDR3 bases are TGTGCCAGCAGCTTCGGAGGAGGGGAAAAACTGTTTTTT.

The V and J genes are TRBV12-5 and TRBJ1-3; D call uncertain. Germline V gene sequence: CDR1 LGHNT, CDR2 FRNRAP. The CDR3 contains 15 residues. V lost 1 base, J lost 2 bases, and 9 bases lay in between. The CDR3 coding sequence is TGTGCTAGTGGTTTGGAGGGAGGGCCTGGAAACACCATATATTTT. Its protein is CASGLEGGPGNTIYF.

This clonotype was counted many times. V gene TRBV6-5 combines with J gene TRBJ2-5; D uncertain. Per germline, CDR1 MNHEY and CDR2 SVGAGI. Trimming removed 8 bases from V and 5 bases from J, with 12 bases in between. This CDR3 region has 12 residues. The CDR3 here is CASFLDGETQYF. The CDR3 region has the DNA TGTGCCAGCTTCTTGGACGGCGAGACCCAGTACTTC.

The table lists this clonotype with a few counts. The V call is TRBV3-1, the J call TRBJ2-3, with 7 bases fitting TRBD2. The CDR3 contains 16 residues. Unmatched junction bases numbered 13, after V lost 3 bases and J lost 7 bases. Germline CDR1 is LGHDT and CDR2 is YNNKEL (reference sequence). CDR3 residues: CASSHGSGAEKYTQYF. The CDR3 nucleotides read TGTGCCAGCAGCCACGGAAGCGGGGCGGAAAAATATACGCAGTATTTT.

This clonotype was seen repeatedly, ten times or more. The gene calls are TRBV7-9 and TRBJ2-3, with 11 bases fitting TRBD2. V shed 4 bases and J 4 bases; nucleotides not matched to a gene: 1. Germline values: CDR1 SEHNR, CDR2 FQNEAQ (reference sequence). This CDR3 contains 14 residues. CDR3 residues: CASSSTSGADTQYF. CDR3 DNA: TGTGCCAGCAGCTCGACTAGCGGGGCAGATACGCAGTATTTT. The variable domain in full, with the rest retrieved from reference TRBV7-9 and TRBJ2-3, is DTGVSQNPRHKITKRGQNVTFRCDPISEHNRLYWYRQTLGQGPEFLTYFQNEAQLEKSRLLSDRFSAERPKGSFSTLEIQRTEQGDSAMYLCASSSTSGADTQYFGPGTRLTVL.

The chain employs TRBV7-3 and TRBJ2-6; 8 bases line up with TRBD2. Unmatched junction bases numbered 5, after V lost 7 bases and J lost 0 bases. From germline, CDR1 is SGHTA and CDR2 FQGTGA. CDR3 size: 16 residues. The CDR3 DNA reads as TGTGCCAGCACCCCCGGACTAGCCTCTGGGGCCAACGTCCTGACTTTC. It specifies CASTPGLASGANVLTF.

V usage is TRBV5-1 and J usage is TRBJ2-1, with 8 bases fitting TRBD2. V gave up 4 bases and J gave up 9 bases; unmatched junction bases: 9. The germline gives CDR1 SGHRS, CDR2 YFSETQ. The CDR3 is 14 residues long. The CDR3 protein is CASSKDAGGAEQFF. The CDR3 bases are TGCGCCAGCAGCAAGGACGCGGGGGGAGCTGAGCAGTTCTTC.

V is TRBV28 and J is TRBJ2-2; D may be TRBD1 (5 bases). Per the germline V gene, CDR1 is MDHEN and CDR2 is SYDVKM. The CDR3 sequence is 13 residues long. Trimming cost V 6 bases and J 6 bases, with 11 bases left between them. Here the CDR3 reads CASSSGSPGELFF. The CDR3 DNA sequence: TGTGCCAGCAGCTCAGGGTCCCCCGGGGAGCTGTTTTTT.